This T cell receptor beta chain stems from a study of post-analysis software for immune sequencing data. Tagging with unique molecular identifiers was a feature of the TCR beta cDNA libraries. When about 0.95 to 10 million T cells were used, they gave a few hundred thousand cDNA molecules. In TCRdb, the PCR reads were re-called with MiXCR into one record per CDR3 protein. This sample yields more than 500,000 distinct CDR3 sequences, of which around a third are seen a single time; around 6% belongs to the top ten. This clonotype has a handful of counts. Its specificity is unknown. Trimming removed 3 bases from V and 3 bases from J; junction bases left unmatched: 11. CDR3 size: 17 residues. Germline assignment: CDR1 SGHDT and CDR2 YYEEEE. Overall study results and limits: Same-batch samples co-clustered strongly by F measure. In patients, TRBV5-6, TRBV5-1 and TRBV20-1 belonged to five TRBV segments found more frequently than in controls. Normalized Chao1 diversity was significantly lower in multiple sclerosis patients than in controls.

Source material: blood. This chain connects TRBV5-6 to TRBJ2-1; 8 bases line up with TRBD2. This TCR came from a girl younger than 18 with multiple sclerosis. CDR3 DNA: TGTGCCAGCAGCTCCCCTGAGATAGCGGGATTCTACAATGAGCAGTTCTTC. Translated, it gives CASSSPEIAGFYNEQFF.